The rows below give T cell receptor beta chains drawn from one sample of a study of blood T cell repertoires in COVID-19. TCRdb's table, derived via immunoSEQ multiplex PCR, lists solely in-frame clones and lacks some. The sample yields around 200,000 clones, around 80% seen once. Specimen: peripheral blood. Source of these receptors: a woman aged 65 to 85 with acute or convalescent COVID-19. Each CDR3 is given with its conserved first and last residue. Fields, in order: CDR3 protein, CDR3 DNA, D gene, clone size, V gene, J gene. The D gene is left open where the match is weak. Expanded clones get a size class; other rows say once, few or many, or leave the size out.

CASSVASGAYGYTF	TGTGCCAGCAGCGTAGCTTCAGGGGCTTATGGCTACACCTTC	-	-	TRBV9	TRBJ1-2
CATSDSRQVGSPLHF	TGTGCCACCAGTGATTCCCGACAGGTCGGTTCACCCCTCCACTTT	-	-	TRBV24-1	TRBJ1-6
CASSLWGAGSDTDTQYF	TGTGCCAGCAGTTTATGGGGAGCGGGAAGCGACACAGATACGCAGTATTTT	TRBD2	-	TRBV28	TRBJ2-3
CASSLKGAGYTF	TGTGCCAGCAGCCTCAAAGGGGCTGGCTACACCTTC	-	-	TRBV3-1/TRBV3-2	TRBJ1-2
CASSNGQGWKLFF	TGTGCCAGCAGTAATGGACAGGGGTGGAAACTGTTTTTT	TRBD1	-	TRBV28	TRBJ1-4
CASSPFGGQPQHF	TGTGCCAGCAGCCCCTTCGGGGGTCAGCCCCAGCATTTT	-	-	TRBV12-3/TRBV12-4	TRBJ1-5
CASSWDRMNTEAFF	TGCGCCAGCAGCTGGGACAGGATGAACACTGAAGCTTTCTTT	TRBD1	-	TRBV5-1	TRBJ1-1
CASSPGGYEQYF	TGTGCCAGCAGCCCGGGAGGGTACGAGCAGTACTTC	TRBD2	-	TRBV5-4	TRBJ2-7
CASSLTSRTNYGYTF	TGCGCCAGCAGCTTGACGTCCAGAACTAACTATGGCTACACCTTC	-	-	TRBV5-1	TRBJ1-2
CASIELSPGLVYNEQFF	TGTGCCAGCATTGAATTGTCCCCGGGACTAGTGTACAATGAGCAGTTCTTC	TRBD2	-	TRBV6-1	TRBJ2-1
CASHRSNQPQHF	TGTGCCAGCCACAGGAGCAATCAGCCCCAGCATTTT	-	-	TRBV28	TRBJ1-5
CSVQKTSGGTDTQYF	TGCAGCGTCCAAAAGACTAGCGGGGGCACAGATACGCAGTATTTT	TRBD2	few	TRBV29-1	TRBJ2-3
CASSARTGGIQPQHF	TGTGCCAGCAGCGCACGTACAGGGGGCATTCAGCCCCAGCATTTT	TRBD1	-	TRBV5-6	TRBJ1-5
CASSTPSGGSYNEQFF	TGTGCCAGTAGTACCCCTAGCGGGGGGAGCTACAATGAGCAGTTCTTC	TRBD2	-	TRBV19	TRBJ2-1
CATSSRTPYQETQYF	TGTGCCACCAGCAGCAGGACTCCGTACCAAGAGACCCAGTACTTC	-	-	TRBV15	TRBJ2-5
CAISVRGSYGYTF	TGTGCCATCAGTGTCAGGGGTAGCTATGGCTACACCTTC	-	few	TRBV10-3	TRBJ1-2
CASSLDPSGSGDEQYF	TGTGCCAGCAGCTTAGATCCTAGCGGGAGTGGCGACGAGCAGTACTTC	TRBD2	-	TRBV7-2	TRBJ2-7